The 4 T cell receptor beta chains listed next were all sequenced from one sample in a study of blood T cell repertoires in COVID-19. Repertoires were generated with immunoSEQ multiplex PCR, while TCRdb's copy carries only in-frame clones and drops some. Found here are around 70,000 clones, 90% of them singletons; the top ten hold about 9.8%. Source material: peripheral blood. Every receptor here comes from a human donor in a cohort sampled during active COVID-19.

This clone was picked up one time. The CDR3 nucleotides read TGTGCCAGCAGCTCCAACAAACAGGGCCGGAACACTGAAGCTTTCTTT. This codes for CASSSNKQGRNTEAFF. The V and J genes are TRBV7-9 and TRBJ1-1, with a possible D match to TRBD1 (6 bases). The CDR3 is 16 amino acids. Trimming removed 4 bases at V and 1 base at J, with 16 bases between. Germline CDR1 reads SEHNR; CDR2 reads FQNEAQ (reference sequence).

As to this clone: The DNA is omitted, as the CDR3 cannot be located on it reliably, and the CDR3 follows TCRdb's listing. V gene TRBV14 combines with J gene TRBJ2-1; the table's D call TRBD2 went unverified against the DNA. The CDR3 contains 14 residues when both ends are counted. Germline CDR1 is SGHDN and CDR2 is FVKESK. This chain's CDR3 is CASSQDWGLGTWFF.

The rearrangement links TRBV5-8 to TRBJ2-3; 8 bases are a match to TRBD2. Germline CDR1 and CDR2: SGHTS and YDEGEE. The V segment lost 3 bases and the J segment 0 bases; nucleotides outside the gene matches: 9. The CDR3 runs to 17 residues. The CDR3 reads CASSYRGGLPSTDTQYF. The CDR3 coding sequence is TGTGCCAGCAGCTATCGGGGGGGACTTCCTAGCACAGATACGCAGTATTTT.

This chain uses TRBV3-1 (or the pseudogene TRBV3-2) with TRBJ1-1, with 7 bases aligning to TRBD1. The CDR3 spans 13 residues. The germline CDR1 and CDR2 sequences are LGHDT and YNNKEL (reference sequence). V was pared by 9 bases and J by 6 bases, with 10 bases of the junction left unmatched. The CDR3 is CASSDRRQPEAFF. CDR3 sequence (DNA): TGTGCCAGTTCGGACAGGAGACAACCTGAAGCTTTCTTT.